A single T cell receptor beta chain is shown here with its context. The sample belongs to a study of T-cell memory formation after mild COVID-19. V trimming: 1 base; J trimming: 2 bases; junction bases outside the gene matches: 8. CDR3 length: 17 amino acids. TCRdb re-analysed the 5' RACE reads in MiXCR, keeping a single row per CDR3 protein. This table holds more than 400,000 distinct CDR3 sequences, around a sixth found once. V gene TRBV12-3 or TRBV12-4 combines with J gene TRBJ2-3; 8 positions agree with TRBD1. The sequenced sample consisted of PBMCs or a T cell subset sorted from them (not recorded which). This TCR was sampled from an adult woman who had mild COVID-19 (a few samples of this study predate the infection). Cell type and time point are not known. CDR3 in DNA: TGTGCCAGCAGTTTAGAGGTCCGGACAGGGAACACAGATACGCAGTATTTT. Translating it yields CASSLEVRTGNTDTQYF.